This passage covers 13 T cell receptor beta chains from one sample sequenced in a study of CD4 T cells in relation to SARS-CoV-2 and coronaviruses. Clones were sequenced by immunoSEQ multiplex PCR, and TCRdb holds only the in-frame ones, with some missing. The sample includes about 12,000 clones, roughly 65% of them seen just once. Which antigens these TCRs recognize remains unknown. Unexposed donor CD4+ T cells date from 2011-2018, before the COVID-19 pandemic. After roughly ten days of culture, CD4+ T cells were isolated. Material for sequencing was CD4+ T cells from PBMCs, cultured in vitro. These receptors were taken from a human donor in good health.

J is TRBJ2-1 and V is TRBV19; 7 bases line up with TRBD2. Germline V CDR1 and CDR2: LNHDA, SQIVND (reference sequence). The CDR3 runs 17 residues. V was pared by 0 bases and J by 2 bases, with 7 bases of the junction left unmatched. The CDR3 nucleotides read TGTGCCAGTAGTATAGAGGGAGGGGCAGGCCCCTACAATGAGCAGTTCTTC. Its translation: CASSIEGGAGPYNEQFF.

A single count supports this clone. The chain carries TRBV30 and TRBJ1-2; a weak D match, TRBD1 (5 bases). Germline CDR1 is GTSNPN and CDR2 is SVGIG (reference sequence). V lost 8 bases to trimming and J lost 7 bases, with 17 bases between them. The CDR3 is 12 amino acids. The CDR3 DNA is TGTGCCGGGCGGGGGGGACGGGCTGGCTACACCTTC. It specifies CAGRGGRAGYTF.

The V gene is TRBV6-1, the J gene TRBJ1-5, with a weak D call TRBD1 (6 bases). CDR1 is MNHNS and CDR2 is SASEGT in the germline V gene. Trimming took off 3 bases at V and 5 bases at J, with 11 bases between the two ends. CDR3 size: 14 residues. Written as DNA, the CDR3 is TGTGCCAGCAGTGACCGGGACATTGATCAGCCCCAGCATTTT. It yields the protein CASSDRDIDQPQHF.

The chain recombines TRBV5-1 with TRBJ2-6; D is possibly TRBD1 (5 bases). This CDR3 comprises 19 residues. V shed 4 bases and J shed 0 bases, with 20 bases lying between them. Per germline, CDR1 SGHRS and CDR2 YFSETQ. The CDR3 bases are TGCGCCAGCAGCGGAAGGGGCACTCCTTTACTCTCTGGGGCCAACGTCCTGACTTTC. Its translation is CASSGRGTPLLSGANVLTF.

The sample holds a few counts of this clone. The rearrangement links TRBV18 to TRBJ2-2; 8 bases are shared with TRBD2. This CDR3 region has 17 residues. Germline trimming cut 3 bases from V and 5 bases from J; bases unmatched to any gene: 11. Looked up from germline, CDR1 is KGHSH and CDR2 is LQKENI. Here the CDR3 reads CASSPSVQGLGTGELFF. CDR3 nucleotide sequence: TGTGCCAGCTCACCGAGTGTCCAGGGACTAGGAACCGGGGAGCTGTTTTTT.

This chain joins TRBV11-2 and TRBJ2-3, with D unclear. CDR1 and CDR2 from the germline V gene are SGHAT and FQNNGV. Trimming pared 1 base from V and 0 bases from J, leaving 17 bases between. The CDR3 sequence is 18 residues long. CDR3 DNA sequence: TGTGCCAGCAGCTTAGCAGGCCTTTCGGTCATGAGCACAGATACGCAGTATTTT. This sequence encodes CASSLAGLSVMSTDTQYF.

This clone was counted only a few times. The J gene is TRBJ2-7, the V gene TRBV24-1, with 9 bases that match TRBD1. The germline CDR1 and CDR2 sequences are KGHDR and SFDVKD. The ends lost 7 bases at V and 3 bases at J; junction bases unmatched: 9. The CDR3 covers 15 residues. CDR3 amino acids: CATSKGQGSVYEQYF. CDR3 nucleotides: TGTGCCACCAGCAAGGGACAGGGAAGTGTCTACGAGCAGTACTTC.

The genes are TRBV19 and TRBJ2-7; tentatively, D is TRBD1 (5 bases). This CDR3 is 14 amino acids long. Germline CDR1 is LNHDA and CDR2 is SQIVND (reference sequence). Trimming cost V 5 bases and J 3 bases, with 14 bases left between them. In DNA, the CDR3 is TGTGCCAGTAGTGTACAGGACGTGGGCTACGAGCAGTACTTC. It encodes CASSVQDVGYEQYF.

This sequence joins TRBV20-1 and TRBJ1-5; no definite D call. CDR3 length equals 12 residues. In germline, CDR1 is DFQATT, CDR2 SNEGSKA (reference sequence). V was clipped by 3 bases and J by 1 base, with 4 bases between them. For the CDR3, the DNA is TGCAGTGCTAGTTCCAGCAATCAGCCCCAGCATTTT. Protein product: CSASSSNQPQHF.

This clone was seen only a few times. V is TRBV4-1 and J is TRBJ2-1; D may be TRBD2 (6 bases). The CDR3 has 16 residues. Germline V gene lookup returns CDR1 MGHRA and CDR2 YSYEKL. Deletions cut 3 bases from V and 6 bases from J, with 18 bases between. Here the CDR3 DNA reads TGCGCCAGCAGCCACGCTAGAGGACTAACAACCAATGAGCAGTTCTTC. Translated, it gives CASSHARGLTTNEQFF.

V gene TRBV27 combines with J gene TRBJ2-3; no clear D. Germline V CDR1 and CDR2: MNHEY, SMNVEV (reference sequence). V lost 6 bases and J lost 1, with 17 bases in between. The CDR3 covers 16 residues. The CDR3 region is CASRTNGRIGTDTQYF. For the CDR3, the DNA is TGTGCCAGCAGAACCAACGGGCGAATCGGCACAGATACGCAGTATTTT.

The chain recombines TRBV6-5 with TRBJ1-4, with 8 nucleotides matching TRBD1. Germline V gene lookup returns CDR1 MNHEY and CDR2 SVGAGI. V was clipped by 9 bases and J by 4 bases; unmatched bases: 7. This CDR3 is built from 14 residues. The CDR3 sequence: CASAQGAFNEKLFF. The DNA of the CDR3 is TGTGCCAGTGCCCAGGGGGCGTTTAATGAAAAACTGTTTTTT.

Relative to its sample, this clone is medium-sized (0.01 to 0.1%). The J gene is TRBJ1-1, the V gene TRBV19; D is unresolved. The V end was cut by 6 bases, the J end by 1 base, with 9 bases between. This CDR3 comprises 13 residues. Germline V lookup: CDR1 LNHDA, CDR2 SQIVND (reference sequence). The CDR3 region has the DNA TGTGCCAGTAGCCCTTGGGGGAACACTGAAGCTTTCTTT. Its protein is CASSPWGNTEAFF. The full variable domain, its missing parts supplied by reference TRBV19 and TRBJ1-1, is DGGITQSPKYLFRKEGQNVTLSCEQNLNHDAMYWYRQDPGQGLRLIYYSQIVNDFQKGDIAEGYSVSREKKESFPLTVTSAQKNPTAFYLCASSPWGNTEAFFGQGTRLTVV.